The 17 T cell receptor beta chains below come from one sample, sequenced in a study of tumor-infiltrating lymphocytes in primary liver carcinoma. For blood RNA, unsorted whole blood served as the source, and germline DNA was extracted too. Constant-region priming of 500 ng total RNA yielded TCR beta cDNA. Investigators got TCR beta libraries out of three nested multiplex PCR rounds, done with slightly modified ARM-PCR. Forward primers for TRBV1-TRBV30 and a C-beta reverse primer served the first two PCR rounds, at about 10 cycles each. TCRdb reprocessed the multiplex PCR reads with MiXCR, giving one entry per CDR3 protein. Of 310,000 or so distinct CDR3 sequences listed, less than 70% are singletons. The specimen was peripheral blood. Receptors were obtained from a man aged 35 to 55 with primary liver carcinoma and hepatitis B virus infection.

With regard to this clonotype: A much larger clone lies one base from this, so it may be a read error. V gene TRBV6-1 combines with J gene TRBJ2-1, with unresolved D. Germline CDR1 and CDR2: MNHNS and SASEGT. CDR3 length: 11 amino acids. CDR3 DNA: TGTGCCAACAGTGAAGTGTATGAGCAGTTCTTC. Encoded protein: CANSEVYEQFF.

This clonotype was counted a few times. The V gene is TRBV4-3, the J gene TRBJ2-3; 11 bases are a match to TRBD2. V lost 7 bases and J lost 0; bases outside the gene matches: 12. CDR3 length: 18 amino acids. Germline V CDR1 and CDR2: LGHNA, YSLEER. The DNA for the CDR3 is TGCGCCAGCAACTCTAGCCGGACTAGCGGGCTTAGCACAGATACGCAGTATTTT. Translated, it gives CASNSSRTSGLSTDTQYF.

About this clonotype itself: In this CDR3 the conserved last residue, phenylalanine or tryptophan, is missing, so a read error is likely. The chain combines TRBV11-1 with TRBJ2-6; tentative D call: TRBD1 (5 bases). The CDR3 has 15 residues. Per the germline V gene, CDR1 is SGHAT and CDR2 is FQDESV (reference sequence). CDR3 in DNA: TGTGCCAGCAGCTCCGTGTACTCTGGGGCCAACGCCCTGACTCTC. This gives the protein CASSSVYSGANALTL.

To note about this clonotype: The junction and the germline gene differ at one end; a read error may be behind it. This chain connects TRBV4-2 to TRBJ2-5, with D maybe TRBD2 (5 bases). The germline V gene has CDR1 LGHNA and CDR2 YNFKEQ. The CDR3 has 14 amino acids. In DNA, the CDR3 is TGTACCAGCGGCCCTACAGTTGCCGGGGAGACCCAGTACTTC. Residues: CTSGPTVAGETQYF.

Of note for this clonotype: One base away lies a much larger clone, so this may be a sequencing read error. The V and J genes are TRBV12-3 or TRBV12-4 and TRBJ2-1; 14 nucleotides line up with TRBD2. V lost 7 bases to trimming and J lost 10 bases; unmatched junction nucleotides: 12. This CDR3 is built from 16 residues. CDR3 region: CASTRPGLAGAKEQFF. CDR3 nucleotide sequence: TGTGCCAGCACCCGTCCGGGACTAGCGGGAGCAAAAGAGCAGTTCTTC.

This chain uses TRBV19 with TRBJ2-3; 7 bases are a match to TRBD1. Germline lookup yields CDR1 LNHDA and CDR2 SQIVND (reference sequence). V dropped 7 bases and J dropped 3; count of bases not matched to a gene: 7. The CDR3 length is 14 residues. The CDR3 nucleotides read TGTGCCAGTACCCCCGGGACAGCTACAGATACGCAGTATTTT. Its translation: CASTPGTATDTQYF.

As concerns this clonotype: A much larger clone sits a single nucleotide away, making a read error possible. The chain links TRBV14 to TRBJ2-5, with D hard to call. The CDR3 consists of 13 residues. The germline V gene encodes CDR1 SGHDN and CDR2 FVKESK. The CDR3 nucleotides read TGTGCCAACAGCCAAAATATGAAAGAGACCCAGTACTTC. Its protein is CANSQNMKETQYF.

This clonotype was seen a handful of times. The V call is TRBV5-1, the J call TRBJ2-3; no clear D. This CDR3 is built from 14 residues. Germline V gene data show CDR1 as SGHRS and CDR2 as YFSETQ. V was trimmed by 2 bases and J by 2 bases, leaving 9 bases between them. The CDR3 loop reads CASSFPSDTDTQYF. For the CDR3, the DNA is TGCGCCAGCAGCTTCCCATCGGACACAGATACGCAGTATTTT.

As to this clonotype: A single base separates this from a much larger clone, so it may be a read error. The chain is built from TRBV13 and TRBJ2-2; 7 bases align to TRBD1. Germline CDR1 PRHDT, CDR2 FYEKMQ (reference sequence). V lost 4 bases to trimming and J lost 7 bases; unmatched junction nucleotides: 15. The CDR3 is made up of 17 amino acids. The CDR3 region is CASSSEQGIGDLGELFF. The CDR3 region has the DNA TGTGCCAGCAGCTCAGAACAGGGGATTGGAGACCTCGGGGAGCTGTTTTTT.

In the case of this clonotype: A much larger clonotype is one base distant, so this may be a read error. This chain connects TRBV6-5 to TRBJ2-3, with TRBD1 matching 7 bases. In germline, CDR1 is MNHEY, CDR2 SVGAGI. With 8 bases clipped from V and 0 bases from J, the junction kept 8 bases outside the gene matches. This CDR3 contains 15 residues. CDR3 DNA: TGTGCCAGCGGTCGGGACAGTGCTAGCACAGATACGCAGTATTTT. Protein product: CASGRDSASTDTQYF.

The sample holds many counts of this clonotype. The gene calls are TRBV11-2 and TRBJ2-5; D is perhaps TRBD1 (5 bases). V was shortened by 3 bases and J by 3 bases, with 8 bases between the two germline ends. The CDR3 covers 13 residues. CDR1 is SGHAT and CDR2 is FQNNGV in the germline V gene. The CDR3 sequence: CASSFSREETQYF. CDR3 nucleotides: TGTGCCAGCAGCTTCTCCAGGGAAGAGACCCAGTACTTC. Full variable domain (remainder filled in from reference TRBV11-2 and TRBJ2-5): EAGVAQSPRYKIIEKRQSVAFWCNPISGHATLYWYQQILGQGPKLLIQFQNNGVVDDSQLPKDRFSAERLKGVDSTLKIQPAKLEDSAVYLCASSFSREETQYFGPGTRLLVL.

Comments on this clonotype: This could be a read error, since a much larger clone is one nucleotide away. The V call is TRBV6-2 or TRBV6-3, the J call TRBJ2-7, with 7 nucleotides matching TRBD1. Looked up from germline, CDR1 is MNHEY and CDR2 is SVGEGT. This CDR3 has 12 amino acids. The CDR3 bases are TGTGCCAGCGCGACAGGGCCGGGCGAGCAGTGCTTC. This translates into CASATGPGEQCF.

This clonotype was detected many times. The DNA of the CDR3 is TGTGCCATCAAGCGTAGGGACACCGGGGAGCTGTTTTTT. This encodes CAIKRRDTGELFF. The rearrangement links TRBV10-3 to TRBJ2-2; D unclear. Deletions cut 7 bases from V and 3 bases from J, with 9 bases between. There are 13 residues in the CDR3. Germline loops: CDR1 ENHRY, CDR2 SYGVKD.

In the case of this clonotype: The junction and the germline gene differ at one end; a read error may be behind it. The rearrangement links TRBV4-2 to TRBJ2-1; D not resolved. Germline CDR1 and CDR2: LGHNA and YNFKEQ. The CDR3 totals 14 residues. The CDR3 is CASKPSSSYNEQFF. For the CDR3, the DNA is TGCGCAAGCAAGCCTTCCAGCTCCTACAATGAGCAGTTCTTC.

As regards this clonotype: The junction shows a germline mismatch at one end, possibly a read error. The gene calls are TRBV29-1 and TRBJ2-5, with TRBD2 identical over 7 bases. This CDR3 is 14 amino acids long. Per germline, CDR1 SQVTM and CDR2 ANQGSEA. Here the CDR3 DNA reads TGCAGCGTTGCACCCGGCGGGAGTTCCCAGACTCAGTACTTC. Translation: CSVAPGGSSQTQYF.

Regarding this clonotype: The junction differs from germline at one of its ends, possibly a read error. The chain carries TRBV10-1 and TRBJ2-3; D gene unclear. Germline lookup yields CDR1 WNHNN and CDR2 SYGVQD (reference sequence). This CDR3 is 15 amino acids long. CDR3 amino acids: CASSETRLPTDMQYF. The DNA for the CDR3 is TGCGCCAGCAGTGAAACCCGCCTCCCAACAGATATGCAGTATTTT.

This clonotype occurred a few times. The chain couples TRBV5-1 to TRBJ2-3; D may be TRBD2 (5 bases). The CDR3 is 14 residues long. Trimming took off 4 bases at V and 2 bases at J, with 11 bases between the two ends. CDR1 and CDR2 from the germline V gene are SGHRS and YFSETQ. The CDR3 spells CASSPERYTDTQYF. DNA of the CDR3: TGCGCCAGCAGCCCCGAGCGGTACACAGATACGCAGTATTTT.